Below, one TCR beta chain is given with its context. Its antigen is unknown. Other DNA variants within this sample encode the same CDR3. Germline V lookup: CDR1 SGHNT, CDR2 YYREEE (reference sequence). The CDR3 contains 14 residues. V shed 0 bases and J shed 5 bases, with 8 bases lying between them. The sample comes from a study of shared clonotypes between healthy human individuals. The material for each subset, its genomic DNA, was split evenly across several immunoSEQ plates. Some clones are missing from TCRdb's copy, which holds only in-frame ones; the method was immunoSEQ multiplex PCR. The sample includes approximately 720,000 clones, approximately 79% of them seen just once. Study-level findings and limits: Larger estimated richness was generally seen in naive subsets than in memory subsets.

Sequencing used memory CD4+ T cells sorted from blood. Regarding subset: CD45RA-negative fraction. This TCR was recovered from a woman in her 30s in good health. This chain joins TRBV5-4 and TRBJ1-4, with D possibly being TRBD1 (6 bases). CDR3: CASSLGQGNEKLFF. The CDR3 DNA sequence: TGTGCCAGCAGCTTGGGCCAGGGGAATGAAAAACTGTTTTTT.